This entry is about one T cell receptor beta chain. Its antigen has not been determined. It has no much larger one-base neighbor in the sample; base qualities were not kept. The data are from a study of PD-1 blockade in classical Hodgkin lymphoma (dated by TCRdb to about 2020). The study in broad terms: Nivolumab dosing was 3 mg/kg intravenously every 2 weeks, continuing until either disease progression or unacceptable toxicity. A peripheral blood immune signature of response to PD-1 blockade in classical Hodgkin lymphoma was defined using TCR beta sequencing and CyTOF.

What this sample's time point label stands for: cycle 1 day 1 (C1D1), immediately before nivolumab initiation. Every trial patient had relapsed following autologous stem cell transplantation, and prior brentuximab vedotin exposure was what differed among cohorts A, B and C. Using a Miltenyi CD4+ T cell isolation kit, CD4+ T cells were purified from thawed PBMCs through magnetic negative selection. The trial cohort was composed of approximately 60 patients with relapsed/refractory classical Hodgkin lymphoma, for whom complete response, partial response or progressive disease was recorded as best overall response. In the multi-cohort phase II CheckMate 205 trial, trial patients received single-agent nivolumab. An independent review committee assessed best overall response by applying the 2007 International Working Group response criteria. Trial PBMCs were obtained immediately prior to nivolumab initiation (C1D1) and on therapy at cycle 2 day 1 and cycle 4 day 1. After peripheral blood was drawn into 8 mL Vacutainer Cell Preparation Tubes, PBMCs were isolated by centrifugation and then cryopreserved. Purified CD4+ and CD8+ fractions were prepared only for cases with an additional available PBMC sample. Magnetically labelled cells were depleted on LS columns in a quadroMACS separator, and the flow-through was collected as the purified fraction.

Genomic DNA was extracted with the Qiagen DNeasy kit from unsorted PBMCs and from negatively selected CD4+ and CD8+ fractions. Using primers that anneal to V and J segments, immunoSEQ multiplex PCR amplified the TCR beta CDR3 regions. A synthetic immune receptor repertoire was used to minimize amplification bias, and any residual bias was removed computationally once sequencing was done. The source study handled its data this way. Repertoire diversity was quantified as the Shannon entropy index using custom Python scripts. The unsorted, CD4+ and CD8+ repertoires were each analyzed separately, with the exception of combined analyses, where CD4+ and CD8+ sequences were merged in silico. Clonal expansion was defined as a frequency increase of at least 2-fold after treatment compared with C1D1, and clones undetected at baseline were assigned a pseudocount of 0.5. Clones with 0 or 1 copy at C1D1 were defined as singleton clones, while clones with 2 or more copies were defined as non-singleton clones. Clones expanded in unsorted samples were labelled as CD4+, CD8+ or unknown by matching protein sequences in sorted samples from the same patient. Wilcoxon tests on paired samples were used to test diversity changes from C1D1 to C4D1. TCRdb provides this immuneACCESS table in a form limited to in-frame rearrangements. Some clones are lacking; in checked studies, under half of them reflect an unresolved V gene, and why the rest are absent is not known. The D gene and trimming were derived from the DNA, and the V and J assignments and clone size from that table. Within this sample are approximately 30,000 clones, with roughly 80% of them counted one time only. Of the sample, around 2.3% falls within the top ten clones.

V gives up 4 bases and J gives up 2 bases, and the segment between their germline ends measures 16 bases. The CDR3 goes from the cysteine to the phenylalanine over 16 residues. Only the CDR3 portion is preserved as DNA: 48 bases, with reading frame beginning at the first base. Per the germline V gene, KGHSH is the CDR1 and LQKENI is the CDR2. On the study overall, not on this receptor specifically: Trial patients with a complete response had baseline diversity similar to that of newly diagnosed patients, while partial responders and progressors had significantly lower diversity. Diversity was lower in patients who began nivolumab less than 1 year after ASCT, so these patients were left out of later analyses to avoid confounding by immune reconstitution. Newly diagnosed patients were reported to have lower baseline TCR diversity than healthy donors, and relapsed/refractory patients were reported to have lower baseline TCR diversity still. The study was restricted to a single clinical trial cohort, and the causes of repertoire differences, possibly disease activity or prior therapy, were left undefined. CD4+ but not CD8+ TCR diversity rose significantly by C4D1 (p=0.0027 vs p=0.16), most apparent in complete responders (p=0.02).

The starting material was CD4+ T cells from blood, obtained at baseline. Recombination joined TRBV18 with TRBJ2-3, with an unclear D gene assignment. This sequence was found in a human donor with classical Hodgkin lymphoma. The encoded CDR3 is CASSHGWAPPTDTQYF. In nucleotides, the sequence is TGTGCCAGCTCACACGGATGGGCCCCGCCCACAGATACGCAGTATTTT.